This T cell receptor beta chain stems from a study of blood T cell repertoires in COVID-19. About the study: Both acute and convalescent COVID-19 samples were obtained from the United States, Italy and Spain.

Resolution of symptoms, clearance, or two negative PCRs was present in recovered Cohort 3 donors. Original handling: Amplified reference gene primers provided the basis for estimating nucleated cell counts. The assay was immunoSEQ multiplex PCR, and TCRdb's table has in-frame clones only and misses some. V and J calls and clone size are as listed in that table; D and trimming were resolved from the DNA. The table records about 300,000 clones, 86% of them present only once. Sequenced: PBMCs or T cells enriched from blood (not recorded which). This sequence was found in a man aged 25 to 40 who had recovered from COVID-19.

The CDR3 sequence is CATGRDSNLYEQYF. The DNA for the CDR3 is TGTGCCACGGGTCGGGACAGCAATTTATACGAGCAGTACTTC. The gene calls are TRBV28 and TRBJ2-7; 7 bases fit TRBD1. From germline, CDR1 is MDHEN and CDR2 SYDVKM. The V segment lost 10 bases and the J segment 4 bases; nucleotides outside the gene matches: 13. The CDR3 extends over 14 amino acids.